The 8 T cell receptor beta chains in this list originate from one sample, sequenced in a study of cytomegalovirus exposure and HLA in healthy donors. The study ran its PCR with 60 Vbeta and 13 Jbeta primers. TCRdb's copy holds only in-frame clones and misses some; the assay was immunoSEQ multiplex PCR. Of 100,000 or so clones in the sample, around 76% were seen once. The source material was PBMCs. Receptor source: a man aged 25 to 40 in good health and CMV-seropositive.

The chain joins TRBV2 to TRBJ2-5; D might be TRBD2 (6 bases). The CDR3 covers 14 residues. The V gene lost 4 bases and the J gene lost 4 bases, with 13 bases spanning the gap. Germline values: CDR1 SNHLY, CDR2 FYNNEI. For the CDR3, the DNA is TGTGCCAGCAGTGTTGGAGGGGTTCGAGAGACCCAGTACTTC. It specifies CASSVGGVRETQYF.

This clone has just a few counts. This chain links TRBV6-5 with TRBJ2-7; TRBD1 matches at 8 bases. CDR1 and CDR2 (germline): MNHEY, SVGAGI. V lost 6 bases, J lost 2 bases, and 9 bases stayed unmatched. This CDR3 is 15 amino acids long. The CDR3 bases are TGTGCCAGCAGCTCCCCCCGACAGGGGACCTACGAGCAGTACTTC. This codes for CASSSPRQGTYEQYF.

The chain joins TRBV2 to TRBJ1-6; no clear D. CDR1 is SNHLY and CDR2 is FYNNEI in the germline V gene. CDR3 length: 14 amino acids. V lost 1 base, J lost 10 bases, and 11 bases lay in between. CDR3 sequence: CASSEGARRSPLHF. Written as DNA, the CDR3 is TGTGCCAGCAGTGAAGGGGCCAGACGGTCACCCCTCCACTTT. The entire variable domain, with the rest obtained from reference TRBV2 and TRBJ1-6, is as follows: EPEVTQTPSHQVTQMGQEVILRCVPISNHLYFYWYRQILGQKVEFLVSFYNNEISEKSEIFDDQFSVERPDGSNFTLKIRSTKLEDSAMYFCASSEGARRSPLHFGNGTRLTVT.

The J gene is TRBJ2-2, the V gene TRBV5-4; 10 positions match TRBD2. CDR3 size: 14 residues. Germline V gene lookup returns CDR1 SGHNT and CDR2 YYREEE (reference sequence). The V segment lost 4 bases and the J segment 7 bases; nucleotides outside the gene matches: 4. CDR3 DNA: TGTGCCAGCAGCAGGAGCGGGGGGGTCGGGGAGCTGTTTTTT. Protein: CASSRSGGVGELFF.

This clone was counted a few times. This rearrangement joins TRBV19 to TRBJ1-5; 11 nucleotides align to TRBD1. Germline V gene data show CDR1 as LNHDA and CDR2 as SQIVND (reference sequence). Losses at the gene ends were 7 bases for V and 7 bases for J; bases not matched to a gene: 12. The CDR3 runs to 16 residues. CDR3 DNA sequence: TGTGCCAGTAAGGAATCGGACAGGGGGCTAGGACAGCCCCAGCATTTT. It yields the protein CASKESDRGLGQPQHF.

This chain connects TRBV7-2 to TRBJ2-6; TRBD1 is a possible D gene (6 bases). The CDR3 extends over 20 amino acids. V gave up 0 bases and J gave up 1 base, with 19 bases separating them. The germline V gene encodes CDR1 SGHTA and CDR2 FQGNSA. The CDR3 is CASSLARDYYTGSGANVLTF. CDR3 nucleotides: TGTGCCAGCAGCTTAGCAAGAGATTACTACACAGGGTCTGGGGCCAACGTCCTGACTTTC.

This chain uses TRBV27 with TRBJ1-4; D unresolved. This CDR3 contains 14 residues. Germline CDR1 is MNHEY and CDR2 is SMNVEV (reference sequence). Deletions cut 3 bases from V and 5 bases from J, with 10 bases between. DNA of the CDR3: TGTGCCAGCAGTTTTTCGAGGGCAAATGAAAAACTGTTTTTT. This gives the protein CASSFSRANEKLFF.

The gene calls are TRBV25-1 and TRBJ1-1; TRBD1 might be the D (6 bases). CDR1 MGHDK and CDR2 SYGVNS come from the germline V gene. CDR3 size: 17 residues. V dropped 1 base and J dropped 1 base, with 16 bases sitting between them. The CDR3 bases are TGTGCCAGCAGTGAATCCCCCCGAGTGACAGGGAACACTGAAGCTTTCTTT. Residues: CASSESPRVTGNTEAFF.